These 26 T cell receptor beta chains were all obtained from the same sample, sequenced in a study of blood T cell repertoires in COVID-19. Sequencing was performed with immunoSEQ multiplex PCR; in TCRdb, only in-frame clones are kept and a portion is missing. Counted here are 150,000 to 200,000 clones, roughly 87% occurring once; the ten biggest clones make up 0.95% to 1.5%. The sequenced material came from PBMCs or T cells enriched from blood (not recorded which). These receptors were obtained from a human donor with acute COVID-19. The donor label of this sample is uncertain.

V gene TRBV24-1 combines with J gene TRBJ2-5, with 8 bases matching TRBD2. The CDR3 totals 17 residues. Per the germline V gene, CDR1 is KGHDR and CDR2 is SFDVKD. V gave up 0 bases and J gave up 4 bases; unmatched junction bases: 9. The CDR3 spells CATSDLQIGGVRETQYF. CDR3 nucleotide sequence: TGTGCCACCAGTGATTTGCAAATCGGGGGGGTCAGAGAGACCCAGTACTTC.

The rearrangement joins TRBV11-2 to TRBJ2-4; TRBD2 matches 12 bases. Germline CDR1 SGHAT, CDR2 FQNNGV. The V segment lost 4 bases and the J segment 5 bases; nucleotides outside the gene matches: 6. This CDR3 contains 16 residues. The CDR3 loop is CASSYGLAGIQNIQYF. DNA for the CDR3: TGTGCCAGCAGCTACGGACTAGCGGGGATCCAAAACATTCAGTACTTC.

The gene calls are TRBV7-9 and TRBJ1-2, with 11 bases matching TRBD1. Germline assignment: CDR1 SEHNR and CDR2 FQNEAQ (reference sequence). This CDR3 has 16 amino acids. Germline trimming cut 5 bases from V and 4 bases from J; bases unmatched to any gene: 9. The CDR3 is CASSPRGTGGVYGYTF. CDR3 bases: TGTGCCAGCAGCCCCCGCGGGACAGGGGGTGTCTATGGCTACACCTTC.

CDR3 bases: TGTGCCAGCAGCTTCAATCCCTTCAGGAACACTGAAGCTTTCTTT. Amino acid sequence: CASSFNPFRNTEAFF. The gene calls are TRBV5-6 and TRBJ1-1; the D is unclear. Trimming shortened V by 2 bases and J by 1 base, and 12 bases separated the two germline ends. Looked up from germline, CDR1 is SGHDT and CDR2 is YYEEEE. CDR3 length: 15 amino acids.

V usage is TRBV24-1 and J usage is TRBJ1-1; D is possibly TRBD1 (6 bases). The germline V gene has CDR1 KGHDR and CDR2 SFDVKD. V lost 5 bases, J lost 1 base, and 7 bases lay in between. The CDR3 spans 13 residues. In nucleotides, the CDR3 is TGTGCCACCAGTGCACAGGGGAACACTGAAGCTTTCTTT. It encodes CATSAQGNTEAFF.

The chain couples TRBV5-1 to TRBJ2-7; TRBD1 matches at 10 bases. The CDR3 totals 17 residues. The ends lost 4 bases at V and 3 bases at J; junction bases unmatched: 13. Germline CDR1 and CDR2: SGHRS and YFSETQ. The DNA of the CDR3 is TGCGCCAGCAGCCTCCCCCGACAGGGGGCTTGGAACTACGAGCAGTACTTC. Translating gives CASSLPRQGAWNYEQYF. Supplemented by reference TRBV5-1 and TRBJ2-7, the full variable domain reads KAGVTQTPRYLIKTRGQQVTLSCSPISGHRSVSWYQQTPGQGLQFLFEYFSETQRNKGNFPGRFSGRQFSNSRSEMNVSTLELGDSALYLCASSLPRQGAWNYEQYFGPGTRLTVT.

The gene calls are TRBV7-3 and TRBJ2-2; 9 bases line up with TRBD1. The CDR3 contains 14 residues. CDR1 is SGHTA and CDR2 is FQGTGA in the germline V gene. The trim removed 5 bases at V and 6 bases at J, leaving 4 bases unmatched. CDR3 sequence reads: CASSRTGVAGELFF. The CDR3 DNA reads as TGTGCCAGCAGCCGGACAGGGGTTGCCGGGGAGCTGTTTTTT. The full variable domain, rest sourced from reference TRBV7-3 and TRBJ2-2, is GAGVSQTPSNKVTEKGKYVELRCDPISGHTALYWYRQSLGQGPEFLIYFQGTGAADDSGLPNDRFFAVRPEGSVSTLKIQRTERGDSAVYLCASSRTGVAGELFFGEGSRLTVL.

The chain recombines TRBV7-2 with TRBJ1-1, with D perhaps TRBD1 (6 bases). Looked up from germline, CDR1 is SGHTA and CDR2 is FQGNSA. The CDR3 contains 14 residues. Deletions cut 5 bases from V and 1 base from J, with 11 bases between. The CDR3, as DNA: TGTGCCAGCAGCCGGGGGGCGGCGAACACTGAAGCTTTCTTT. It is translated as CASSRGAANTEAFF.

CDR3 protein: CASRLDRIVNEQFF. CDR3 in DNA: TGTGCCAGTAGATTGGACAGGATAGTGAATGAGCAGTTCTTC. J is TRBJ2-1 and V is TRBV19; 7 nucleotides align to TRBD1. CDR1 and CDR2 (germline): LNHDA, SQIVND (reference sequence). The length of the CDR3 is 14 residues. The trim removed 6 bases at V and 7 bases at J, leaving 9 bases unmatched.

The chain recombines TRBV4-3 with TRBJ1-1; TRBD1 aligns across 11 bases. The CDR3 covers 16 residues. V lost 3 bases, J lost 1 base, and 4 bases stayed unmatched. Per germline, CDR1 LGHNA and CDR2 YSLEER. The CDR3 region has the DNA TGCGCCAGCAGCCAGGACAGGGGGCTAGGGAACACTGAAGCTTTCTTT. This translates into CASSQDRGLGNTEAFF.

The chain has TRBV19 and TRBJ1-4, with a tentative D call TRBD1 (5 bases). Germline CDR1 and CDR2: LNHDA and SQIVND (reference sequence). The CDR3 loop spans 15 amino acids. The V and J ends lost 6 bases and 7 bases respectively, with 18 bases between them. The CDR3: CASSPISQAREKLFF. The CDR3 DNA is TGTGCCAGTAGCCCTATCTCACAGGCCCGTGAAAAACTGTTTTTT.

J is TRBJ1-3 and V is TRBV19; maybe TRBD1 (6 bases). The CDR3 contains 15 residues. Per the germline V gene, CDR1 is LNHDA and CDR2 is SQIVND (reference sequence). V dropped 10 bases and J dropped 0 bases, with 16 bases sitting between them. The CDR3 sequence is CATTPGQISGNTIYF. CDR3 nucleotide sequence: TGTGCCACCACACCGGGACAAATCTCTGGAAACACCATATATTTT.

The gene calls are TRBV4-2 and TRBJ1-2; perhaps TRBD1 as D (5 bases). Germline V CDR1 and CDR2: LGHNA, YNFKEQ. The CDR3 is made up of 14 amino acids. Trimming took off 0 bases at V and 3 bases at J, with 8 bases between the two ends. In nucleotides, the CDR3 is TGTGCCAGCAGCCAAGATTCGGGGGACTATGGCTACACCTTC. Translated: CASSQDSGDYGYTF.

The chain uses TRBV5-4 and TRBJ2-7; 10 nucleotides line up with TRBD1. CDR1 and CDR2 from the germline V gene are SGHNT and YYREEE (reference sequence). This CDR3 is 14 amino acids long. Trimming at V came to 4 bases and at J to 5 bases, leaving 6 bases not matched to a gene. As DNA, the CDR3 is TGTGCCAGCAGCCGGGGACAGGGGCCCAACGAGCAGTACTTC. Protein product: CASSRGQGPNEQYF.

V gene TRBV24-1 combines with J gene TRBJ1-2; D is perhaps TRBD1 (5 bases). CDR3 length: 13 residues. CDR1 is KGHDR, CDR2 SFDVKD, per germline. V lost 4 bases and J lost 8, with 13 bases in between. The CDR3 DNA follows: TGTGCCACCAGTGAGGGGTCCAACAGGGGCTACACCTTC. This gives the protein CATSEGSNRGYTF.

V usage is TRBV11-2 and J usage is TRBJ2-7, with 11 bases that match TRBD2. J gave up 7 bases and V 4 bases, and 9 bases lay outside the gene matches. Germline loops: CDR1 SGHAT, CDR2 FQNNGV. The CDR3 is 15 residues long. CDR3 nucleotides: TGTGCCAGCAGCTCAATAGCGGGGGGGCCGCGAGAGCAGTACTTC. This gives the protein CASSSIAGGPREQYF.

The gene calls are TRBV7-8 and TRBJ1-2, with D uncertain. The V end was cut by 5 bases, the J end by 3 bases, with 13 bases between. The germline gives CDR1 SGHVS, CDR2 FQNEAQ. This CDR3 comprises 14 residues. The CDR3 sequence is CASSTWADDYGYTF. CDR3 nucleotides: TGTGCCAGCAGCACCTGGGCAGATGACTATGGCTACACCTTC.

This clone appeared once. The rearrangement links TRBV25-1 to TRBJ2-2, with 10 bases aligning to TRBD2. Germline V CDR1 and CDR2: MGHDK, SYGVNS. CDR3 length: 17 amino acids. J lost 7 bases, V lost 6 bases, and 14 bases had no gene match. CDR3 region: CASSPASGGPRGGELFF. CDR3 sequence (DNA): TGTGCCAGCAGCCCGGCTAGCGGGGGCCCGAGGGGCGGGGAGCTGTTTTTT.

This chain joins TRBV5-6 and TRBJ2-2; D is ambiguous. The CDR3 loop spans 12 amino acids. V lost 0 bases and J 8 bases, leaving 5 bases between the germline ends. The germline CDR1 and CDR2 sequences are SGHDT and YYEEEE. The CDR3 region is CASSLAPGELFF. The DNA of the CDR3 is TGTGCCAGCAGCTTGGCTCCGGGGGAGCTGTTTTTT.

The chain is built from TRBV27 and TRBJ2-2; tentative D call: TRBD2 (6 bases). The CDR3 loop spans 17 amino acids. Germline-derived CDR1 and CDR2 are MNHEY and SMNVEV (reference sequence). V was pared by 6 bases and J by 1 base, with 18 bases between. Here the CDR3 reads CASSQLPGLMNTGELFF. CDR3 nucleotide sequence: TGTGCCAGCAGCCAACTTCCGGGACTCATGAACACCGGGGAGCTGTTTTTT.

The chain is built from TRBV29-1 and TRBJ2-3; 10 bases line up with TRBD2. Trimming at V came to 4 bases and at J to 1 base, leaving 5 bases not matched to a gene. CDR3 length equals 15 residues. Germline V lookup: CDR1 SQVTM, CDR2 ANQGSEA. CDR3 region: CSVAKAGGRTDTQYF. The CDR3 nucleotides read TGCAGCGTTGCCAAAGCGGGGGGGCGCACAGATACGCAGTATTTT.

This clone came up a few times. J is TRBJ1-2 and V is TRBV6-5; 10 bases are a match to TRBD1. CDR3 size: 15 residues. Germline V gene sequence: CDR1 MNHEY, CDR2 SVGAGI. Losses at the gene ends were 4 bases for V and 4 bases for J; bases not matched to a gene: 6. The CDR3 DNA reads TGTGCCAGCAGTTCCGGGACAGGGGTCGGCTATGGCTACACCTTC. This codes for CASSSGTGVGYGYTF.

As for this clone: Other DNA sequences in this specimen translate into the identical CDR3. The chain links TRBV5-1 to TRBJ2-7; D may be TRBD1 (7 bases). Germline V lookup: CDR1 SGHRS, CDR2 YFSETQ. The CDR3 consists of 13 residues. With 5 bases removed from V and 0 bases from J, the gap between germline ends came to 9 bases. CDR3 residues: CASREGASYEQYF. The CDR3 DNA is TGCGCCAGCAGGGAGGGGGCCTCCTACGAGCAGTACTTC.

The V call is TRBV3-1 (or the pseudogene TRBV3-2), the J call TRBJ2-7; 9 bases are shared with TRBD2. Germline CDR1 LGHDT, CDR2 YNNKEL (reference sequence). The CDR3 loop spans 16 amino acids. V lost 0 bases and J lost 0; bases outside the gene matches: 3. This CDR3 reads CASSQEPAGGSYEQYF. Here the CDR3 DNA reads TGTGCCAGCAGCCAAGAACCAGCGGGGGGCTCCTACGAGCAGTACTTC.

The CDR3, as DNA: TGCGCCAGCAACAGTCCCTTCTCCTACGAGCAGTACTTC. Its translation is CASNSPFSYEQYF. The rearrangement joins TRBV23-1 to TRBJ2-7; D gene ambiguous. TRBV23-1 is an open reading frame whose function is uncertain. With 7 bases removed from V and 0 bases from J, the gap between germline ends came to 10 bases. The CDR3 has 13 amino acids.

The DNA of the CDR3 is TGTGCCAGCAGCCAACTCCAGGGGAACATTCAGTACTTC. Protein product: CASSQLQGNIQYF. V usage is TRBV3-1 (or the pseudogene TRBV3-2) and J usage is TRBJ2-4; D might be TRBD1 (6 bases). The CDR3 consists of 13 residues. Trimming left V 2 bases short and J 7 bases short, with 9 bases between. CDR1 is LGHDT and CDR2 is YNNKEL in the germline V gene (reference sequence).